This T cell receptor beta chain was captured in a study of blood T cell repertoires in COVID-19. This clone was recorded a few times. V was shortened by 0 bases and J by 4 bases, with 21 bases between the two germline ends. The CDR3 spans 18 residues. In germline, CDR1 is LNHDA, CDR2 SQIVND (reference sequence). As processed by the authors: Amplification of reference gene primers was used by the study to estimate nucleated cell counts. Here immunoSEQ multiplex PCR was the method, and the copy in TCRdb shows in-frame clones only, minus some. D and trimming were read from the DNA, whereas the V and J calls and clone size are those reported in that table. The sample shows some 90,000 clones, roughly nine tenths of them seen only once.

The chain couples TRBV19 to TRBJ1-2, with a tentative D call TRBD1 (5 bases). Sequencing was carried out using peripheral blood. The sequence came from a man aged 50 to 60 with acute or convalescent COVID-19. Written as DNA, the CDR3 is TGTGCCAGTAGTATAGACCCCTCCCTCCGACAGACTGGCTATGGCTACACCTTC. It specifies CASSIDPSLRQTGYGYTF.